This T cell receptor (beta chain) was sequenced in a study of shared clonotypes between healthy human individuals. The wider study: Three CD4 naive, three CD4 memory, two CD8 naive and one CD8 memory plate were used per donor.

Each cell subset's genomic DNA was divided evenly among several immunoSEQ plates. Here immunoSEQ multiplex PCR was the method, and the copy in TCRdb shows in-frame clones only, minus some. Here the sample spans under 2,000,000 clones, about 95% being singletons. This CDR3 has 16 amino acids. Selected positively for CCR7 and CD45RO-negative, naive CD8 cells excluded terminally differentiated effector memory CD45RA+ cells. The chain combines TRBV21-1 with TRBJ2-5; TRBD1 is the table's D call and was not checked against the DNA. TRBV21-1 is a pseudogene locus. The sequence came from a man between 18 and 29 years old in good health. Source material: naive CD8+ T cells sorted from blood. The CDR3 loop is CASSKSGRGHGETQYF. For the CDR3, the DNA is TGTGCCAGCAGCAAATCCGGCAGGGGGCACGGGGAGACCCAGTACTTC.